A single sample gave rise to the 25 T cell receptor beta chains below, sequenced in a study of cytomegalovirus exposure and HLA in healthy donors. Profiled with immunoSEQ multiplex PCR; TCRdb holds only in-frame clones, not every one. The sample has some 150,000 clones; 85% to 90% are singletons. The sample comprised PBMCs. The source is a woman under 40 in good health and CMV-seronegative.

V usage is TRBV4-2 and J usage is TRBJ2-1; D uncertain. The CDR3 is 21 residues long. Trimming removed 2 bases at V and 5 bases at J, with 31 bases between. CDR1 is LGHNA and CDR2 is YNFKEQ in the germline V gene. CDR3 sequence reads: CASSQLYGFRSIPHTNNEQFF. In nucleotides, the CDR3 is TGTGCCAGCAGCCAATTGTACGGGTTTAGGTCAATCCCCCACACTAACAATGAGCAGTTCTTC.

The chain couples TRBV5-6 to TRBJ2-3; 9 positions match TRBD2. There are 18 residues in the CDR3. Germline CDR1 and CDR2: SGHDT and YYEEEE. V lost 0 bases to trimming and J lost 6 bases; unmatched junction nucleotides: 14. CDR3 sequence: CASSLAVWSSGVLDTQYF. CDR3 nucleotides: TGTGCCAGCAGCTTGGCCGTGTGGTCTAGCGGGGTTTTGGATACGCAGTATTTT.

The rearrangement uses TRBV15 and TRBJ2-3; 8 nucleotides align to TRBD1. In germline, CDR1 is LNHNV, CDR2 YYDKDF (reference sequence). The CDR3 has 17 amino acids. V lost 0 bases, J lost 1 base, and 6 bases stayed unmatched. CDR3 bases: TGTGCCACCAGCAGAGATCCAGGGGGCGCCCGCACAGATACGCAGTATTTT. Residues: CATSRDPGGARTDTQYF. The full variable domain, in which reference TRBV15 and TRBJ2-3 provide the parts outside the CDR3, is DAMVIQNPRYQVTQFGKPVTLSCSQTLNHNVMYWYQQKSSQAPKLLFHYYDKDFNNEADTPDNFQSRRPNTSFCFLDIRSPGLGDTAMYLCATSRDPGGARTDTQYFGPGTRLTVL.

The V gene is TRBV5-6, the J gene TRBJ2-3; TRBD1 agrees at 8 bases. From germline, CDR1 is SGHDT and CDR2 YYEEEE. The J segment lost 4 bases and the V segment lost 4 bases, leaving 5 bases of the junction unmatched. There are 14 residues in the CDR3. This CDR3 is CASSVYRGADTQYF. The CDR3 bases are TGTGCCAGCAGCGTTTACAGGGGGGCAGATACGCAGTATTTT.

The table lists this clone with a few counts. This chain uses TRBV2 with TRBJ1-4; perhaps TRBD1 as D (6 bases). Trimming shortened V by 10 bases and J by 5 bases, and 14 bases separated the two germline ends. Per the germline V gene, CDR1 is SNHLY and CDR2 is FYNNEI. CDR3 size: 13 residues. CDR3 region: CAIQDSLNEKLFF. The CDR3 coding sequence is TGTGCCATACAGGACAGCTTAAATGAAAAACTGTTTTTT.

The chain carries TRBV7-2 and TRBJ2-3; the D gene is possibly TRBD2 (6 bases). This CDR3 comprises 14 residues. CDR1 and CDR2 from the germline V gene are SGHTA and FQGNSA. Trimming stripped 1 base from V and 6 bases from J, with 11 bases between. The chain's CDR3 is CASSLVASGDTQYF. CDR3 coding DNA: TGTGCCAGCAGCTTAGTAGCAAGCGGGGATACGCAGTATTTT.

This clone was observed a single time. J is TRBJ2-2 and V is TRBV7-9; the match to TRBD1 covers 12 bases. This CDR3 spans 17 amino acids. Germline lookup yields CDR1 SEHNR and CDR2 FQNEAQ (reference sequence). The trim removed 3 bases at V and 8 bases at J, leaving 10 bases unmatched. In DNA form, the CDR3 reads TGTGCCAGCAGCTTTCGAGCCGGGACAGGGGGCAAAGGGGAGCTGTTTTTT. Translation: CASSFRAGTGGKGELFF.

CDR3: CASSQGNIQYF. The CDR3, as DNA: TGTGCCAGCAGCCAGGGAAACATTCAGTACTTC. J is TRBJ2-4 and V is TRBV6-1; a weak D match, TRBD1 (5 bases). Germline V gives CDR1 MNHNS, CDR2 SASEGT. The CDR3 is 11 residues long. Trimming removed 6 bases at V and 6 bases at J, with 6 bases between.

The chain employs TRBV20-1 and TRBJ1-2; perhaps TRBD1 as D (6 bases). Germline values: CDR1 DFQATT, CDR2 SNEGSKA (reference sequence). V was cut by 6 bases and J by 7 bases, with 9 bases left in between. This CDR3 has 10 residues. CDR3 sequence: CSAFRGGYTF. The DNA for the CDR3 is TGCAGTGCGTTCAGGGGTGGCTACACCTTC.

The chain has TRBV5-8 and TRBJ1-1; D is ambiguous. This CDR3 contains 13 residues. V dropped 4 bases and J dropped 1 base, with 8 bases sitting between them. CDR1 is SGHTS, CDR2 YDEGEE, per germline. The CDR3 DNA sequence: TGTGCCAGCAGCCCGGTCTGGAACACTGAAGCTTTCTTT. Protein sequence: CASSPVWNTEAFF. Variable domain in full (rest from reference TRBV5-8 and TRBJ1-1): EAGVTQSPTHLIKTRGQQATLRCSPISGHTSVYWYQQALGLGLQFLLWYDEGEERNRGNFPPRFSGRQFPNYSSELNVNALELEDSALYLCASSPVWNTEAFFGQGTRLTVV.

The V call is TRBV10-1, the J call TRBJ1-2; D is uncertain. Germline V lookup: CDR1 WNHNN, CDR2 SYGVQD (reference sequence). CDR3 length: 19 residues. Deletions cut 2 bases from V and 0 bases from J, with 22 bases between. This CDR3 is CASSEGAKDEGRANYGYTF. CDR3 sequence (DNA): TGCGCCAGCAGTGAGGGAGCGAAAGATGAAGGGAGAGCTAACTATGGCTACACCTTC.

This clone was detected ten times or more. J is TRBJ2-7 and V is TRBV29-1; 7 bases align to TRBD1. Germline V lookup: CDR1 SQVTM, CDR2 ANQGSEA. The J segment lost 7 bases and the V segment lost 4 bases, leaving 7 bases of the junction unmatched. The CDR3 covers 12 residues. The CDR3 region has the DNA TGCAGCGTTGGGACAGGAGAAACGGAGCAGTACTTC. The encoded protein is CSVGTGETEQYF.

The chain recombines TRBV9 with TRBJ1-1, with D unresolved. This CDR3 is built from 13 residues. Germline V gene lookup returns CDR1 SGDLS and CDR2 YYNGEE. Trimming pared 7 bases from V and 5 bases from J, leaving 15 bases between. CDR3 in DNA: TGTGCCAGCGGAGCCGGTATCGGTACTGAAGCTTTCTTT. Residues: CASGAGIGTEAFF.

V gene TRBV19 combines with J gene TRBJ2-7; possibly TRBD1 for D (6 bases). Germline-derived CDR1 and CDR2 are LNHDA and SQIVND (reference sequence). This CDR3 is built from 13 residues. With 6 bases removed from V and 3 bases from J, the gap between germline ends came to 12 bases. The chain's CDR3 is CASSPNRDYEQYF. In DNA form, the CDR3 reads TGTGCCAGTAGCCCTAACAGGGACTACGAGCAGTACTTC.

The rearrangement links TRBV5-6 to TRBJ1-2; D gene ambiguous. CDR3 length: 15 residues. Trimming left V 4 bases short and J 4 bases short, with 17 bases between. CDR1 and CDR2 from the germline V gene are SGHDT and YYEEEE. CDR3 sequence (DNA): TGTGCCAGCAGCAATTGGAGGCCCCTTTCCTATGGCTACACCTTC. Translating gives CASSNWRPLSYGYTF.

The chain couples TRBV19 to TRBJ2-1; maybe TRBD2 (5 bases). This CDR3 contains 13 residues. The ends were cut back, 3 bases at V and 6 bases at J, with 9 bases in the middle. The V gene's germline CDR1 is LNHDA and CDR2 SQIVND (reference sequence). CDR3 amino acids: CASSIGLVNEQFF. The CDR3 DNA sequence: TGTGCCAGTAGTATCGGACTCGTCAATGAGCAGTTCTTC.

In nucleotides, the CDR3 is TGTGCCACCAGCAGAGTCCGAGGAGAGAACTATGGCTACACCTTC. It encodes CATSRVRGENYGYTF. The V gene is TRBV15, the J gene TRBJ1-2, with unresolved D. The CDR3 runs 15 residues. The V gene lost 1 base and the J gene lost 2 bases, with 11 bases spanning the gap. Germline loops: CDR1 LNHNV, CDR2 YYDKDF (reference sequence).

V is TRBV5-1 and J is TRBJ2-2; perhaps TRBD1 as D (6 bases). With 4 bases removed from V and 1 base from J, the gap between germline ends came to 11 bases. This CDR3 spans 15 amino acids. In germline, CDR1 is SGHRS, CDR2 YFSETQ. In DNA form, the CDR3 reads TGCGCCAGCAGCACCGGGACACTGAACACCGGGGAGCTGTTTTTT. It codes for CASSTGTLNTGELFF.

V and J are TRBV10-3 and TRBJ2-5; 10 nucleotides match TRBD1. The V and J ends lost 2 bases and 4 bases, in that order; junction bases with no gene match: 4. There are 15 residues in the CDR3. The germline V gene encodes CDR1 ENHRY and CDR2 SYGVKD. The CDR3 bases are TGTGCCATCAGTGAGCCGGGACAGGGGATAGAGACCCAGTACTTC. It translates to CAISEPGQGIETQYF.

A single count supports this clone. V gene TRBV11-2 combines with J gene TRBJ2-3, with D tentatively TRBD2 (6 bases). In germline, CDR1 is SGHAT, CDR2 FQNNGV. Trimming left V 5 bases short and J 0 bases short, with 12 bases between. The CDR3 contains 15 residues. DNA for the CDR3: TGTGCCAGCAGCCCACCTAGCGCAAGCACAGATACGCAGTATTTT. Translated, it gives CASSPPSASTDTQYF.

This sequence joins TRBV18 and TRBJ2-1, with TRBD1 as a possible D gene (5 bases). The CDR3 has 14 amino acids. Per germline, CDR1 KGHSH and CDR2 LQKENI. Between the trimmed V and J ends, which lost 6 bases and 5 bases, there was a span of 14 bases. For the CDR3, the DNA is TGTGCCAGCTCCCAGCAGGGCCGCAACAATGAGCAGTTCTTC. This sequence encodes CASSQQGRNNEQFF.

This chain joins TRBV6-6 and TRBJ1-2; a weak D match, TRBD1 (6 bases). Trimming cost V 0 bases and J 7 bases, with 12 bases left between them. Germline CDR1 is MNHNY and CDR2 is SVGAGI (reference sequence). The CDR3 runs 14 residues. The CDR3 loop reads CASSYSNRVGGYTF. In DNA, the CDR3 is TGTGCCAGCAGTTACTCGAACAGGGTCGGTGGCTACACCTTC.

CDR3 nucleotide sequence: TGTGCCAGCAGAACGTCCGAAGCGCTACAGGGATTTGGCTATGGCTACACCTTC. It codes for CASRTSEALQGFGYGYTF. V usage is TRBV5-6 and J usage is TRBJ1-2; TRBD1 might be the D (6 bases). V dropped 5 bases and J dropped 4 bases, with 27 bases sitting between them. Germline CDR1 and CDR2: SGHDT and YYEEEE. The CDR3 extends over 18 amino acids.

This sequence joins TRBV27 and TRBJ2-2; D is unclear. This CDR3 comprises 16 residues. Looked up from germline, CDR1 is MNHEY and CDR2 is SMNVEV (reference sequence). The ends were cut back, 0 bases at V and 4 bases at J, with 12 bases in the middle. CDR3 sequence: CASSLSGTTSTGELFF. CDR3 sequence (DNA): TGTGCCAGCAGTTTATCGGGCACCACAAGCACCGGGGAGCTGTTTTTT.

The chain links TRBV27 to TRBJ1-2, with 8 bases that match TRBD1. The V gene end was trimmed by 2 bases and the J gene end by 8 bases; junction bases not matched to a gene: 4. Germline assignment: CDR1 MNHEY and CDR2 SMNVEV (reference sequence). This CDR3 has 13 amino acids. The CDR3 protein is CASSLQGAGGYTF. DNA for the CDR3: TGTGCCAGCAGTTTACAGGGGGCAGGAGGCTACACCTTC.